This T cell receptor beta chain was captured by sequencing in a study of T cells in Graves' hyperthyroidism and ophthalmopathy. The wider study: Peripheral blood collection took place at initial diagnosis, before any treatment.

Authors of the study amplified TCR beta CDR3 regions from RNA transcripts. The HTBI set primed first-round TCR CDR3 RT-PCR. TCRdb independently ran MiXCR on the multiplex PCR reads; one entry per CDR3 protein. This sample has around 600,000 distinct CDR3 sequences, with roughly 14% found just once. This clonotype was observed at least ten times. Per the germline V gene, CDR1 is SGHNT and CDR2 is YENEEA. The CDR3 loop spans 12 amino acids. Trimming took 5 bases from V and 7 from J, leaving 12 bases between them. At least 3 on the Clinical Activity Score was recorded for ophthalmopathy patients, who also had NOSPECS grade at least 4 and duration under 3 months. PBMCs were collected from a roughly 9.7 ml volume of fresh peripheral blood.

The chain carries TRBV11-3 and TRBJ2-7; no clear D gene. The sequence came from a woman between 45 and 65 years old with Graves' ophthalmopathy. The sequenced sample was blood. CDR3 bases: TGTGCCAGCAGCCCCCCTTATCAGGAGCAGTACTTC. This sequence encodes CASSPPYQEQYF.